These 28 T cell receptor beta chains were all obtained from the same sample, sequenced in a study of T cells expressing NK-cell markers. Reprocessing the 5' RACE reads, TCRdb reports a single entry for every CDR3 protein and omits DNA. The sample's table shows about 390,000 distinct CDR3 sequences. Sequencing was done on a sample of blood T cells: a sorted CD56 or NKG2C T cell subset, CD4+ or CD8+ T cells, or bulk PBMC T cells (not recorded which). These receptor sequences come from a woman between 45 and 65 years old in good health.

The chain is built from TRBV7-2 and TRBJ2-1. CDR1 and CDR2 (germline): SGHTA, FQGNSA. The CDR3 extends over 11 amino acids. Here the CDR3 reads CASSFRLEQFF.

The chain employs TRBV5-5 and TRBJ2-7. This CDR3 comprises 11 residues. The germline gives CDR1 SGHKS, CDR2 YYEKEE (reference sequence). This CDR3 reads CASRASGEQYF.

This CDR3 is CASSRTGQKGNEQFF. The V call is TRBV7-9, the J call TRBJ2-1; TCRdb indicates TRBD1, and absent DNA this call remains unverified. Per germline, CDR1 SEHNR and CDR2 FQNEAQ (reference sequence). This CDR3 is 15 amino acids long.

This chain connects TRBV3-1 to TRBJ1-5; TCRdb calls TRBD1, which cannot be checked without DNA. The germline V gene encodes CDR1 LGHDT and CDR2 YNNKEL (reference sequence). The length of the CDR3 is 14 residues. The CDR3 loop is CASSQTGRNQPQHF. Full variable domain (remainder filled in from reference TRBV3-1 and TRBJ1-5): DTAVSQTPKYLVTQMGNDKSIKCEQNLGHDTMYWYKQDSKKFLKIMFSYNNKELIINETVPNRFSPKSPDKAHLNLHINSLELGDSAVYFCASSQTGRNQPQHFGDGTRLSIL.

The chain carries TRBV2 and TRBJ2-1; the D gene TCRdb calls, TRBD2, cannot be checked with no DNA. Germline CDR1 and CDR2: SNHLY and FYNNEI. The CDR3 loop spans 15 amino acids. CDR3: CASFGVADRYNEQFF.

The chain is built from TRBV24-1 and TRBJ2-5. Germline V CDR1 and CDR2: KGHDR, SFDVKD. This CDR3 comprises 13 residues. This CDR3 is CATSSGYQETQYF.

The V gene is TRBV7-3, the J gene TRBJ2-7. This CDR3 contains 13 residues. CDR1 SGHTA and CDR2 FQGTGA come from the germline V gene. This CDR3 is CASSKDGFYEQYF.

CDR3: CASMTFPGELFF. This sequence joins TRBV19 and TRBJ2-2. CDR1 and CDR2 from the germline V gene are LNHDA and SQIVND (reference sequence). The CDR3 runs 12 residues.

V usage is TRBV7-8 and J usage is TRBJ1-2; TCRdb's assignment of TRBD1 cannot be checked, as there is no DNA. Germline V CDR1 and CDR2: SGHVS, FQNEAQ. The CDR3 extends over 13 amino acids. The chain's CDR3 is CASSLDRFYGYTF.

V gene TRBV11-2 combines with J gene TRBJ2-7; the TCRdb call, TRBD1, lacks DNA for checking. The CDR3 runs to 13 residues. The germline V gene encodes CDR1 SGHAT and CDR2 FQNNGV. CDR3 protein: CASSLGPNGEQYF. Using reference TRBV11-2 and TRBJ2-7 for the parts outside the CDR3, the full variable domain is EAGVAQSPRYKIIEKRQSVAFWCNPISGHATLYWYQQILGQGPKLLIQFQNNGVVDDSQLPKDRFSAERLKGVDSTLKIQPAKLEDSAVYLCASSLGPNGEQYFGPGTRLTVT.

The chain has TRBV19 and TRBJ2-2. Germline CDR1 and CDR2: LNHDA and SQIVND (reference sequence). This CDR3 spans 14 amino acids. The CDR3 protein is CASSIGSTTGELFF.

The J gene is TRBJ2-1, the V gene TRBV4-1; lacking DNA, the TRBD2 call made by TCRdb goes unchecked. The CDR3 extends over 16 amino acids. Germline V gene data show CDR1 as MGHRA and CDR2 as YSYEKL. The CDR3 is CASSPSLVRAYNEQFF.

J is TRBJ2-3 and V is TRBV5-1; TCRdb reports TRBD2, a call that lacks DNA to check it against. The CDR3 runs to 14 residues. The germline gives CDR1 SGHRS, CDR2 YFSETQ. This CDR3 is CASTAGGSTDTQYF.

The gene calls are TRBV3-1 and TRBJ2-1; absent DNA, TCRdb's TRBD1 call cannot be checked. CDR3 size: 16 residues. Germline values: CDR1 LGHDT, CDR2 YNNKEL (reference sequence). CDR3 region: CASSPPEERGGNEQFF.

The chain uses TRBV24-1 and TRBJ2-1; the TCRdb call, TRBD2, lacks DNA for checking. There are 13 residues in the CDR3. CDR1 is KGHDR, CDR2 SFDVKD, per germline. CDR3: CATSDPRGPPPFF.

J is TRBJ2-5 and V is TRBV29-1. The germline V gene has CDR1 SQVTM and CDR2 ANQGSEA. The CDR3 totals 11 residues. The CDR3 protein is CSVGTQETQYF. The variable domain in full, completed from reference TRBV29-1 and TRBJ2-5, reads SAVISQKPSRDICQRGTSLTIQCQVDSQVTMMFWYRQQPGQSLTLIATANQGSEATYESGFVIDKFPISRPNLTFSTLTVSNMSPEDSSIYLCSVGTQETQYFGPGTRLLVL.

The chain combines TRBV25-1 with TRBJ1-1. CDR3 size: 12 residues. Germline V CDR1 and CDR2: MGHDK, SYGVNS. The CDR3: CASSPRRYEAFF.

CDR3 in amino acids: CSARGTGDQETQYF. This chain connects TRBV20-1 to TRBJ2-5; TCRdb's D call, TRBD1, is unchecked because there is no DNA. Germline CDR1 reads DFQATT; CDR2 reads SNEGSKA (reference sequence). The CDR3 sequence is 14 residues long.

The chain has TRBV27 and TRBJ1-1; no DNA is available, so the TRBD1 call from TCRdb remains unchecked. Looked up from germline, CDR1 is MNHEY and CDR2 is SMNVEV (reference sequence). This CDR3 spans 15 amino acids. The CDR3 sequence is CASSPQGFMNTEAFF.

The J gene is TRBJ1-1, the V gene TRBV4-1. CDR3 length: 14 amino acids. Germline lookup yields CDR1 MGHRA and CDR2 YSYEKL. CDR3 residues: CASSLGGPYTEAFF.

CDR3 region: CASSPPGTDEQFF. This rearrangement joins TRBV7-8 to TRBJ2-1; lacking DNA, the TRBD1 call made by TCRdb goes unchecked. The germline CDR1 and CDR2 sequences are SGHVS and FQNEAQ. This CDR3 contains 13 residues.

The chain has TRBV7-9 and TRBJ2-2; no DNA is available, so the TRBD1 call from TCRdb remains unchecked. CDR1 and CDR2 from the germline V gene are SEHNR and FQNEAQ (reference sequence). CDR3 length equals 15 residues. CDR3: CASSLPTGGPGELFF.

This chain uses TRBV30 with TRBJ2-2; the TCRdb call, TRBD1, lacks DNA for checking. The CDR3 runs to 15 residues. Per the germline V gene, CDR1 is GTSNPN and CDR2 is SVGIG (reference sequence). This chain's CDR3 is CAWFRDRGHVGELFF. The full variable domain, rest sourced from reference TRBV30 and TRBJ2-2, is SQTIHQWPATLVQPVGSPLSLECTVEGTSNPNLYWYRQAAGRGLQLLFYSVGIGQISSEVPQNLSASRPQDRQFILSSKKLLLSDSGFYLCAWFRDRGHVGELFFGEGSRLTVL.

CDR3 sequence: CASSGDGDTGELFF. J is TRBJ2-2 and V is TRBV9; TCRdb gives TRBD1 as the D gene, but with no DNA this cannot be confirmed. Germline values: CDR1 SGDLS, CDR2 YYNGEE. The CDR3 consists of 14 residues.

This chain links TRBV20-1 with TRBJ2-7; TCRdb lists TRBD2, though no DNA is available to test this call. This CDR3 spans 14 amino acids. CDR1 and CDR2 from the germline V gene are DFQATT and SNEGSKA (reference sequence). CDR3: CSARVSGEAYEQYF.

This chain connects TRBV5-1 to TRBJ1-5. This CDR3 contains 15 residues. CDR1 and CDR2 from the germline V gene are SGHRS and YFSETQ. The CDR3: CASSLEGSNYQPQHF.

This chain joins TRBV10-3 and TRBJ2-1; TCRdb returns TRBD2, unconfirmable since there is no DNA. CDR1 and CDR2 (germline): ENHRY, SYGVKD. The CDR3 length is 15 residues. This CDR3 is CAIRGATSGHNEQFF.

The chain employs TRBV5-1 and TRBJ1-6; with no DNA, the TCRdb D assignment of TRBD1 cannot be verified. Germline values: CDR1 SGHRS, CDR2 YFSETQ. The CDR3 covers 14 residues. The CDR3 sequence: CASSPGGEGSPLHF.